Listed below are T cell receptor beta chains from one sample, sequenced in a study of T cells in Graves' hyperthyroidism and ophthalmopathy. TCRdb itself ran the multiplex PCR reads through MiXCR, one entry per CDR3 protein. The sample consists of almost 600,000 distinct CDR3 sequences, about 15% of them appearing once. The sequencing sample was made of blood. The receptors shown here come from a young woman with Graves' hyperthyroidism that later progressed to Graves' ophthalmopathy. The CDR3 runs from the conserved cysteine through the conserved F or W. D genes are given only for firm matches. Not all rows give a size; the values are once, few, many and, for expanded clones, a class.

>TRBV6-1|TRBJ1-6|TRBD1|-
TGTGCCAGCAGCCCGGACAGGGGGTTCTATAATTCACCCCTCCACTTT
CASSPDRGFYNSPLHF
>TRBV2|TRBJ1-1|TRBD1|many
TGTGCCAGCACCAGAGGGGGGACAGGGGCCACTGAAGCTTTCTTT
CASTRGGTGATEAFF
>TRBV19|TRBJ1-2|-|-
TGTGCCAGTAGTATGGATCAGGGGATCTATGGCTACACCTTC
CASSMDQGIYGYTF
>TRBV6-1|TRBJ1-2|TRBD1|-
TGTGCCAGCAACCCCGGGCAGGGGGCTTACTATGGCTACACCTTC
CASNPGQGAYYGYTF
>TRBV11-2|TRBJ2-7|-|many
TGTGCCAGCAGCCTGGCAGGCAGGATGCTCTCCTACGAGCAGTACTTC
CASSLAGRMLSYEQYF
>TRBV20-1|TRBJ1-1|-|many
TGCAGTGCTAGGACCCTTGGGGGAGGTTCCACTGAAGCTTTCTTT
CSARTLGGGSTEAFF
>TRBV3-1|TRBJ2-7|-|many
TGTGCCAGCAGCCCGGAAGGGACTTTCTACGAGCAGTACTTC
CASSPEGTFYEQYF
>TRBV28|TRBJ1-1|-|many
TGTGCCAGCCACCGGACAGACACTGAAGCTTTCTTT
CASHRTDTEAFF
>TRBV20-1|TRBJ2-1|-|-
TGCAGTGCTAGGGGCGGATCCAACAATGAGCAGTTCTTC
CSARGGSNNEQFF
>TRBV6-1|TRBJ2-3|TRBD1|many
TGTGCCAGCAGCCCGGGTAGACAGGGCAGGACAGATACGCAGTATTTT
CASSPGRQGRTDTQYF
>TRBV12-3/TRBV12-4|TRBJ1-3|TRBD1|many
TGTGCCAGCAGTTCTACAGGGGGCACTGGAAACACCATATATTTT
CASSSTGGTGNTIYF
>TRBV19|TRBJ1-5|-|few
TGTGCCAGTAGTATAGAGCTAGGGTTTGGGTATAGCAATCAGCCCCAGCATTTT
CASSIELGFGYSNQPQHF
>TRBV4-1|TRBJ2-7|TRBD2|-
TGCGCCAGCAGCCAAGGCGAGGCGGGGGACTATAGAAACGAGCAGTACTTC
CASSQGEAGDYRNEQYF
>TRBV20-1|TRBJ2-7|-|-
TGCAGTGCTAGCCCAGCGGGTAGCTCCTACGAGCAGTACTTC
CSASPAGSSYEQYF
>TRBV3-1|TRBJ2-7|TRBD2|-
TGTGCCAGCAGCCCTACAAGCGGGAGTTTTGAGCAGTACTTC
CASSPTSGSFEQYF
>TRBV20-1|TRBJ2-2|TRBD1|-
TGCAGTGCTGAGGGACAGGGAAGGACAAACACCGGGGAGCTGTTTTTT
CSAEGQGRTNTGELFF
>TRBV14|TRBJ2-6|TRBD1|few
TGTGCCAGCAGCCAAGATTTACAGGGGGCTGGGGCCAACGTCCTGACTTTC
CASSQDLQGAGANVLTF
>TRBV6-1|TRBJ2-1|-|-
TGTGCCGCGAAACCGACGGCGAGCTCCTACAATGAGCAGTTCTTC
CAAKPTASSYNEQFF
>TRBV11-3|TRBJ2-1|-|many
TGTGCCAGCAGCGGGGGGCAGCCCAATGAGCAGTTCTTC
CASSGGQPNEQFF
>TRBV12-3/TRBV12-4|TRBJ2-5|TRBD2|many
TGTGCCAGCAGTTTTATAGCGGGAGGGCCCCGAGAGACCCAGTACTTC
CASSFIAGGPRETQYF
>TRBV20-1|TRBJ2-7|-|many
TGCAGTGCTAGGGAAGAGACCTACGAGCAGTACTTC
CSAREETYEQYF
>TRBV30|TRBJ2-7|-|-
TGTGCCTGGAGCCCCGGAGGATCCTACGAGCAGTACTTC
CAWSPGGSYEQYF
>TRBV28|TRBJ2-2|-|many
TGTGCCAGCAAAACCGGCCGCGCACACACCGGGGAGCTGTTTTTT
CASKTGRAHTGELFF
>TRBV11-2|TRBJ2-7|-|many
TGTGCCAGCAGGCAAAGGGACTCCTACGAGCAGTACTTC
CASRQRDSYEQYF
>TRBV20-1|TRBJ2-1|TRBD1|-
TGCAGTGCTATCCAAACCGGGACAGGGGGCGAGCAGTTCTTC
CSAIQTGTGGEQFF
>TRBV20-1|TRBJ2-3|TRBD2|-
TGCAGCAAACTAGCGGGATCAGATACGCAGTATTTT
CSKLAGSDTQYF
>TRBV29-1|TRBJ2-2|-|few
TGCAGCGTTGAATTCGCCGGGGAACCCGGGGAGCTGTTTTTT
CSVEFAGEPGELFF
>TRBV18|TRBJ1-6|-|-
TGTGCCAGCTCACCCCAAGCGACGGATAATTCACCCCTCCACTTT
CASSPQATDNSPLHF
>TRBV20-1|TRBJ2-3|TRBD2|many
TGCAGTGCTAGGAGGGAGGGGGATACGCAGTATTTT
CSARREGDTQYF
>TRBV29-1|TRBJ2-7|-|many
TGCAGCGTTGAAGCATCGGGACGGGGATCCTACGAGCAGTACTTC
CSVEASGRGSYEQYF
>TRBV18|TRBJ1-6|-|-
TGTGCCAGCTCACCAGAGGAGGTGCCGGGATCACCCCTCCACTTT
CASSPEEVPGSPLHF
>TRBV5-1|TRBJ2-5|TRBD1|few
TGCGCCAGCAGCTTTCCACAATCGCGGGGACAGGAGGTTCTCCAAGAGACCCAGTACTTC
CASSFPQSRGQEVLQETQYF
>TRBV12-3/TRBV12-4|TRBJ2-5|-|-
TGTGCCAGCAGTTTTTACGAGACCCAGTACTTC
CASSFYETQYF
>TRBV27|TRBJ2-3|-|-
TGTGCCAGCAGTTTATATGGATCCAAAGATACGCAGTATTTT
CASSLYGSKDTQYF
>TRBV19|TRBJ2-7|-|many
TGTGCCAGCAGCTTGGGTAACTACGAGCAGTACTTC
CASSLGNYEQYF
>TRBV4-3|TRBJ2-3|-|many
TGCGCCAGCAGCCAAGAGTTGTACATCGGGCAGTATTTT
CASSQELYIGQYF
>TRBV3-1|TRBJ2-1|TRBD2|few
TGTGCCAGCAGCCAAGCGGGAGGGCCGGGGAATGAGCAGTTCTTC
CASSQAGGPGNEQFF
>TRBV20-1|TRBJ2-3|TRBD1|many
TGCAGTGTCGCATCCGGGACAGGTATCACAGATACGCAGTATTTT
CSVASGTGITDTQYF
>TRBV5-1|TRBJ1-2|-|many
TGCGCCAGCAGCTTGGCCGGTGGGACGGAGGGTGGCTACACCTTC
CASSLAGGTEGGYTF
>TRBV10-1|TRBJ2-1|-|many
TGCGCCAGCAGTGAACCTGAGAGCTCCTACAATGAGCAGTTCTTC
CASSEPESSYNEQFF
>TRBV11-2|TRBJ2-2|TRBD1|many
TGTGCCAGCAGCTTAGGGCTCTGGGGGACAGGGGCCACCGGGGAGCTGTTTTTT
CASSLGLWGTGATGELFF
>TRBV6-1|TRBJ2-7|-|-
TGTGCCAGCAGTGATGGCAGCACCTACGAGCAGTACTTC
CASSDGSTYEQYF
>TRBV29-1|TRBJ2-4|-|once
TGCAGCGTTGGTAAGGGTTTCATCCTAGCCAAAAACATTCAGTACTTC
CSVGKGFILAKNIQYF
>TRBV27|TRBJ1-1|-|-
TGTGCCAGCAGTTTAAGGGATAATTCTGAAGCTTTCTTT
CASSLRDNSEAFF
>TRBV12-3/TRBV12-4|TRBJ1-3|-|many
TGTGCCAGCAGTCAGGAGGACACCATATATTTT
CASSQEDTIYF
>TRBV12-3/TRBV12-4|TRBJ1-4|-|many
TGTGCCAGCAGCAGGGAGAGGCGAACTAATGAAAAACTGTTTTTT
CASSRERRTNEKLFF
>TRBV20-1|TRBJ2-6|-|few
TGCAGTGCATGGAGTCCCTCTGGGGCCAACGTCCTGACTTTC
CSAWSPSGANVLTF
>TRBV5-1|TRBJ1-1|TRBD1|many
TGCGCCAGCAGCTTGATTCGACAGGGGGCTTCGAACACTGAAGCTTTCTTT
CASSLIRQGASNTEAFF
>TRBV7-2|TRBJ2-3|TRBD2|-
TGTGCCAGCAGCTCCAATCTAGCGGTCCCTAGCACAGATACGCAGTATTTT
CASSSNLAVPSTDTQYF
>TRBV11-3|TRBJ1-1|-|many
TGTGCCAGCAGCTTAGTGTCCCCCACTGAAGCTTTCTTT
CASSLVSPTEAFF
>TRBV6-1|TRBJ1-3|-|many
TGTGCCAGCAGGGACAGCATCTCTGGAAACACCATATATTTT
CASRDSISGNTIYF
>TRBV7-2|TRBJ2-7|-|many
TGTGCCAGCAGCTTCGGACCCTACGAGCAGTACTTC
CASSFGPYEQYF
>TRBV6-1|TRBJ1-6|TRBD1|-
TGTGCCAGCAGTGACGGGGGACAGGGACCCTATAATTCACCCCTCCACTTT
CASSDGGQGPYNSPLHF